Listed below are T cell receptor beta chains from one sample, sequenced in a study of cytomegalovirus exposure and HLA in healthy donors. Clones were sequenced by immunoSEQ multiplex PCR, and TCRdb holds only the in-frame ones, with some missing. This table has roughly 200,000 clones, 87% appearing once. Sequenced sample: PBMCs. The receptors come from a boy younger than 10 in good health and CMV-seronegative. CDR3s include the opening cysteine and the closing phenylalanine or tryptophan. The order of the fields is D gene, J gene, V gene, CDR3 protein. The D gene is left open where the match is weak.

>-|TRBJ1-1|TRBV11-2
CASSRPRWLNTEAFF
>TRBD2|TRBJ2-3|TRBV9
CASSRGASGFTDTQYF
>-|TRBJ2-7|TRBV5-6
CASSRDYEQYF
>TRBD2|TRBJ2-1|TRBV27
CASSSGTSGNNEQFF
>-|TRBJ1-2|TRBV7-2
CASSFYGGDYGYTF
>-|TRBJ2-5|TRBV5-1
CASSLWAGVQETQYF
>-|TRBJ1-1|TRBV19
CASSILGQSNTEAFF
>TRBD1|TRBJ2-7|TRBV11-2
CASSSQGQGAFYEQYF
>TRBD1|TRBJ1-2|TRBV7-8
CASSLGLRDRGHGYTF
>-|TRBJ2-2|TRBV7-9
CASSPRGYTGELFF
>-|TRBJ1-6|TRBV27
CASSPGGIRPLHF
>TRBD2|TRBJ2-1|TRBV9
CASSVGELAGIGYNEQFF
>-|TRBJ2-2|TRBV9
CASSSSANTGELFF
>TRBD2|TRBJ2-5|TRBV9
CASTAGLAGYQETQYF
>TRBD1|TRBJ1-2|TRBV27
CASSPGTGIIYGYTF
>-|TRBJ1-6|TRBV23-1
CASSQGVLRGNSPLHF
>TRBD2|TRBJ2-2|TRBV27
CASGTGLVGLGELFF
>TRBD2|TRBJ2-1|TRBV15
CATSRKLSGRGNNEQFF
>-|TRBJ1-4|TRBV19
CASSLTGTTNEKLFF
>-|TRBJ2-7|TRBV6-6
CASSPIDSYEQYF
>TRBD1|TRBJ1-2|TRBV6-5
CASKGDRDYGYTF
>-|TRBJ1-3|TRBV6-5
CASSYSISGSGNTIYF
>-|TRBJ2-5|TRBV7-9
CASSLGATQETQYF
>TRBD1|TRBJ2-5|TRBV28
CASSSPGQGETQYF
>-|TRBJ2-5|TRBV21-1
CASSSREGCPETQYF
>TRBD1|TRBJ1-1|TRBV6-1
CASSGGTVLNTEAFF
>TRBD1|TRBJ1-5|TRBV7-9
CASSTGQSNQPQHF
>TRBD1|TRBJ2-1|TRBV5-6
CASSSDGTGGRYEQFF
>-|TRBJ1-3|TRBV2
CASSRVTGPSGNTIYF
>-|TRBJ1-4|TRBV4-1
CASSQTDLNEKLFF
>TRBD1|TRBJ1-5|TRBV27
CASSFQGQVNNQPQHF
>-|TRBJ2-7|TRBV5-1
CASSLEGQGSYEQYF
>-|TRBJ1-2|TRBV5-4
CASSLAGSLANYGYTF
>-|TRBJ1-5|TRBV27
CASSPVGGGNQPQHF
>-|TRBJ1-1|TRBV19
CASSNTGGDEAFF
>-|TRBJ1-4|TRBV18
CASSQLEDEKLFF
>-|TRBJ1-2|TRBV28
CASSLTLVPTAGYTF
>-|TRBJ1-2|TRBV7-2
CASSLELVLGRAYGYTF
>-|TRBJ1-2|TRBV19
CASSRPTGPNYGYTF
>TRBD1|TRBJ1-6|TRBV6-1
CASTGTDRTSPLHF
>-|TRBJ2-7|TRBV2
CASWGGAGEQYF
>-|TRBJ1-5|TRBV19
CASSIERDRNQPQHF
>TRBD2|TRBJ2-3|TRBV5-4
CASSLKAGGTDTQYF
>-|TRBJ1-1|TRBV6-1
CASSVLLQGEAFF
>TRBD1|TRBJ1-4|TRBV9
CASSARTGGWEKLFF
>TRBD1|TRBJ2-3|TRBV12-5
CASGLQTGTSTDTQYF
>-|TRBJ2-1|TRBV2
CASSVGSSYNEQFF
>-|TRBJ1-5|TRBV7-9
CASSPSDSLNQPQHF
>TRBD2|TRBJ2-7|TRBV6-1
CASSVTTSHEQYF
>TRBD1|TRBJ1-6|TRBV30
CAWSVHRGDSPLHF
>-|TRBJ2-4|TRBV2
CASSEALRGSGASKYF
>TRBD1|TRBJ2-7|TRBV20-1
CSARDLTGGHF
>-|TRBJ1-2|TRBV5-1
CASSLDQGQGGYTF
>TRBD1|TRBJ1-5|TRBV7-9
CSSSSDRASNQPQHF
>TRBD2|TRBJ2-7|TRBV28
CASSSPRTSGYEQYF
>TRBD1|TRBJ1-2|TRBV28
CASWSRDRVGYGYTF
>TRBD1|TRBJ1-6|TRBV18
CASSPLGQGLLSPLHF
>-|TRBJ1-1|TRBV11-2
CASSLTDRLNTEAFF
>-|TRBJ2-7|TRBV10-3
CATQSSSYEQYF
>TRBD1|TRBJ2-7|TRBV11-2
CASSLEWTGAYEQYF